This T cell receptor beta chain was sequenced for a study of T-cell reconstitution after alpha-beta-depleted transplantation in children. Findings of the study overall: Two months or so post-transplant, alpha-beta T cells reportedly derived from several hundred expanded graft clones.

Unique molecular identifiers were incorporated into the prepared TCRbeta library. TCRdb analysed the PCR reads with MiXCR anew, one entry per CDR3 protein. The data contain about 900,000 distinct CDR3 sequences, roughly 29% of them singletons. The V segment lost 6 bases and the J segment 6 bases; nucleotides outside the gene matches: 8. The CDR3 consists of 14 residues. The germline CDR1 and CDR2 sequences are MNHNS and SASEGT. Only a few counts were recorded for this clonotype. What it binds is not known. The sequences come from PBMCs, mostly from graft donor cells, collected 360 days after TCRalphabeta/CD19-depleted stem cell transplant. The V and J genes are TRBV6-1 and TRBJ2-1; the match to TRBD1 covers 7 bases. The receptor's source is a boy in the first two years of life who had a stem cell transplant for SCID, so the T cells may come from the graft donor. As DNA, the CDR3 is TGTGCCAGCAGCACCGGGGACAGACGCAATGAGCAGTTCTTC. Its translation is CASSTGDRRNEQFF.